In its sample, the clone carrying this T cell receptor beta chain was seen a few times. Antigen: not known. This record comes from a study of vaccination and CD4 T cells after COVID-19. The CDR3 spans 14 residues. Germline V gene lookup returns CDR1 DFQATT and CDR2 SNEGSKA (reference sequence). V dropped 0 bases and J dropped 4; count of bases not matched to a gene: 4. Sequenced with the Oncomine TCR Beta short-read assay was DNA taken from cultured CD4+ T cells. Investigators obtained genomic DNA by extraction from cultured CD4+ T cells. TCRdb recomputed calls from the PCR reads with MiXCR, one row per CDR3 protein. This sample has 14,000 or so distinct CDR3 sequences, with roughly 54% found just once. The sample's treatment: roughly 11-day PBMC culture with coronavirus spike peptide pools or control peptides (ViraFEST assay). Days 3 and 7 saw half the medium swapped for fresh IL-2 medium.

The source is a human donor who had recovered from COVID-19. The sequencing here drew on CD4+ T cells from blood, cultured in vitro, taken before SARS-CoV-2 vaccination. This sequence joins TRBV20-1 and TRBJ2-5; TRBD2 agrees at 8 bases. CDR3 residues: CSARDFAGGETQYF. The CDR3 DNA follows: TGCAGTGCTAGAGATTTTGCGGGAGGAGAGACCCAGTACTTC.